A selection of T cell receptor beta chains follows, all from one sample in a study of radiotherapy plus CTLA-4 blockade in lung cancer. Libraries were prepared by immunoSEQ multiplex PCR; TCRdb keeps only in-frame clonotypes and omits some of them. This sample yields about 82,000 clones, of which less than 80% are seen a single time; about 14% belongs to the top ten. This specimen consisted of peripheral blood, obtained from a patient treated with radiotherapy plus ipilimumab. All receptors derive from a human donor with non-small cell lung cancer that progressed on radiotherapy plus ipilimumab. CDR3s include the opening cysteine and the closing phenylalanine or tryptophan. D genes are given only for firm matches. Only part of the rows carry a size: once, few, many, or a class if the clone is expanded.

V: TRBV11-2
J: TRBJ2-1
size: .
D: TRBD2
DNA: TGTGCCAGCAGCTTAGACTTGGGACTAGGCCGCAATGAGCAGTTCTTC
CDR3: CASSLDLGLGRNEQFF

V: TRBV11-2
J: TRBJ2-1
size: .
D: .
DNA: TGTGCCAGCAGCTTAGAGGACGGGACCTACAATGAGCAGTTCTTC
CDR3: CASSLEDGTYNEQFF

V: TRBV19
J: TRBJ2-6
size: few
D: TRBD1
DNA: TGTGCCAGTACCCCGGGACAGGGTCCCTCTGGGGCCAACGTCCTGACTTTC
CDR3: CASTPGQGPSGANVLTF

V: TRBV28
J: TRBJ2-5
size: .
D: TRBD2
DNA: TGTGCCACCCAAGCGGGAGGTCGACGGGAAGAGACCCAGTACTTC
CDR3: CATQAGGRREETQYF

V: TRBV6-5
J: TRBJ2-1
size: few
D: .
DNA: TGTGCCAGCAGTCGCGACTACAATGAGCAGTTCTTC
CDR3: CASSRDYNEQFF

V: TRBV5-6
J: TRBJ2-7
size: .
D: TRBD2
DNA: TGTGCCAGCAGCTTTGGGGGGGGCGAGCAGTACTTC
CDR3: CASSFGGGEQYF

V: TRBV5-1
J: TRBJ1-5
size: .
D: .
DNA: TGCGCCAGCAGCTTGTATGGGGATCAGCCCCAGCATTTT
CDR3: CASSLYGDQPQHF

V: TRBV18
J: TRBJ1-4
size: .
D: .
DNA: TGTGCCAGCTCACCATTCGGGGAAGGAGAAAAACTGTTTTTT
CDR3: CASSPFGEGEKLFF

V: TRBV6-1
J: TRBJ1-1
size: .
D: TRBD1
DNA: TGTGCCAGCAGCCCGGGACAGATGAACACTGAAGCTTTCTTT
CDR3: CASSPGQMNTEAFF

V: TRBV25-1
J: TRBJ1-4
size: .
D: .
DNA: TGTGCCAGCAGTGACCCCCGGATGGATGAAAAACTGTTTTTT
CDR3: CASSDPRMDEKLFF

V: TRBV28
J: TRBJ2-1
size: .
D: .
DNA: TGTGCCAGCACTCCAGGGAATTCGGTCAATGAGCAGTTCTTC
CDR3: CASTPGNSVNEQFF

V: TRBV7-2
J: TRBJ2-3
size: .
D: .
DNA: TGTGCCAGCAGCTTAGTAGCCTTAAACCTTGACAGGAGCACAGATACGCAGTATTTT
CDR3: CASSLVALNLDRSTDTQYF

V: TRBV9
J: TRBJ2-3
size: few
D: TRBD2
DNA: TGTGCCAGCAGCGCCCATTGGACTAGCAGCTCAGATACGCAGTATTTT
CDR3: CASSAHWTSSSDTQYF

V: TRBV5-3
J: TRBJ1-1
size: .
D: .
DNA: TGTGCCAGAAGCTTGGCAGGTCATGAAGCTTTCTTT
CDR3: CARSLAGHEAFF

V: TRBV6-1
J: TRBJ2-7
size: .
D: TRBD1
DNA: TGTGCCAGCAGTTTTGGACAGGGTAGGGAGCAGTACTTC
CDR3: CASSFGQGREQYF

V: TRBV29-1
J: TRBJ2-1
size: .
D: .
DNA: TGCAGCGTTGTGGCCAGGGCCAATGAGCAGTTCTTC
CDR3: CSVVARANEQFF

V: TRBV11-2
J: TRBJ1-3
size: .
D: .
DNA: TGTGCCAGCAGCTTAGATCGTGGACAGTTCGGAAACACCATATATTTT
CDR3: CASSLDRGQFGNTIYF

V: TRBV30
J: TRBJ2-2
size: .
D: .
DNA: TGTGCCTGGAGTGACACAGGCCCGAACACCGGGGAGCTGTTTTTT
CDR3: CAWSDTGPNTGELFF

V: TRBV11-2
J: TRBJ2-5
size: .
D: .
DNA: TGTGCCAGCAGACTGCCCGGGGTGGAGACCCAGTACTTC
CDR3: CASRLPGVETQYF

V: TRBV28
J: TRBJ1-1
size: .
D: .
DNA: TGTGCCAGCAGACGGGACGGGAACACTGAAGCTTTCTTT
CDR3: CASRRDGNTEAFF

V: TRBV4-1
J: TRBJ1-5
size: .
D: .
DNA: TGCGCCAGCAGCCAAGTCGGGGAGGGTCAGCCCCAGCATTTT
CDR3: CASSQVGEGQPQHF

V: TRBV28
J: TRBJ1-5
size: medium-sized
D: .
DNA: TGTGCCAGCAGTCCGACGGAATATCAGCCCCAGCATTTT
CDR3: CASSPTEYQPQHF

V: TRBV2
J: TRBJ1-6
size: .
D: TRBD1
DNA: TGTGCCAGCATCCCGGACAGGGATCATTCACCCCTCCACTTT
CDR3: CASIPDRDHSPLHF

V: TRBV5-1
J: TRBJ2-7
size: .
D: TRBD1
DNA: TGCGCCAGCAGCACGGGACAGGGGTTTTACGAGCAGTACTTC
CDR3: CASSTGQGFYEQYF

V: TRBV19
J: TRBJ1-2
size: few
D: .
DNA: TGTGCCAGTAGTACCCGTACCGGTGGCTACACCTTC
CDR3: CASSTRTGGYTF

V: TRBV14
J: TRBJ1-1
size: few
D: TRBD1
DNA: TGTGCCAGCAGCCTCTGGACAGGGGGCACTGAAGCTTTCTTT
CDR3: CASSLWTGGTEAFF

V: TRBV30
J: TRBJ1-6
size: once
D: .
DNA: TGTGCCTGGAGTCTCGGGACGTTGAGCTCCTATAATTCACCCCTCCACTTT
CDR3: CAWSLGTLSSYNSPLHF